The present entry profiles one TCR beta chain with its context. What it recognizes is unknown. The CDR3 totals 12 residues. From germline, CDR1 is SEHNR and CDR2 FQNEAQ (reference sequence). These data belong to a study of monozygotic twins with inflammatory bowel disease. Study-level points and caveats: IBD-affected twins scored below their healthy co-twins in TCRbeta diversity (inverse Simpson).

TCRdb re-called the 5' RACE reads and gives one entry per CDR3 protein, without DNA. This sample's table has fewer than 200,000 distinct CDR3 sequences. The chain combines TRBV7-9 with TRBJ2-7; no DNA is available, so the TRBD2 call from TCRdb remains unchecked. The sequenced sample was blood. The receptor was isolated from a human donor with ulcerative colitis or Crohn's disease, or a healthy co-twin of an affected twin (not recorded which). Here the CDR3 reads CASSLSTSKQYF.